This TCR beta chain was captured by sequencing in a study of T cells in Graves' hyperthyroidism and ophthalmopathy. The overall study: Peripheral blood draws took place at initial diagnosis, ahead of any treatment.

At least ten counts were recorded for this clonotype. There are 14 residues in the CDR3. The germline CDR1 and CDR2 sequences are SGHDT and YYEEEE. Trimming removed 0 bases from V and 10 bases from J, with 11 bases in between. TCR beta CDR3 region amplification was performed from RNA transcripts. A first-round RT-PCR of the TCR CDR3 used the HTBI primer set. TCRdb used MiXCR to reprocess the multiplex PCR reads, holding one entry per CDR3 protein. The repertoire has around 290,000 distinct CDR3 sequences, approximately 17% of them found once; the top ten carry about 50%. Duration under 3 months, a NOSPECS grade of at least 4, and a Clinical Activity Score of at least 3 characterized the ophthalmopathy patients.

The sequenced sample consisted of blood. This chain uses TRBV5-6 with TRBJ1-6; no definite D call. This clonotype was sampled from an older woman with Graves' ophthalmopathy. The CDR3 loop reads CASSLEQGLSPLHF. CDR3 DNA: TGTGCCAGCAGCTTGGAACAAGGTCTGTCACCCCTCCACTTT.